This TCR beta chain originates from a study of siplizumab effects on memory and regulatory T cells. Study findings and constraints: With siplizumab, cumulative frequency of CD4+ memory-derived alloreactive sequences dropped significantly.

The CDR3 runs to 14 residues. Trimming removed 5 bases from V and 3 bases from J, with 13 bases in between. CDR1 and CDR2 (germline): SGHAT, FQNNGV. Assay: immunoSEQ multiplex PCR; the TCRdb copy retains only in-frame clones and omits some. The data show approximately 48,000 clones, roughly 93% seen once. This clone showed up just once. Antigen specificity is unknown. The sample comprised CD8+ T cells sorted from blood. This chain links TRBV11-2 with TRBJ1-1, with no clear D. The source of this sequence is a human donor in good health. This CDR3 is CASSHRAWDTEAFF. The CDR3 coding sequence is TGTGCCAGCAGCCACCGGGCGTGGGACACTGAAGCTTTCTTT.